This T cell receptor beta chain is from a study of blood T cell repertoires in COVID-19. J lost 6 bases, V lost 5 bases, and 5 bases had no gene match. The CDR3 is 14 residues long. Germline CDR1 reads SGHTA; CDR2 reads FQGTGA. Using immunoSEQ multiplex PCR, the repertoire was profiled, and TCRdb retains in-frame clones only, with some absent. Altogether roughly 26,000 clones are present, around 87% being singletons, with the ten largest covering about 25%. As to this clone: The sample has other DNA sequences that encode this CDR3 too.

This clonotype was obtained from a human donor with active COVID-19. The donor label of this sample is uncertain. Sequenced material: peripheral blood. The J gene is TRBJ2-1, the V gene TRBV7-3; 9 positions match TRBD1. The CDR3 sequence: CASSPGTGSNEQFF. In DNA form, the CDR3 reads TGTGCCAGCAGCCCAGGGACAGGGAGCAATGAGCAGTTCTTC.